One and the same sample provided the 10 T cell receptor beta chains below, sequenced in a study of identical twins. TCRdb reanalysed the 5' RACE reads using MiXCR and keeps one entry per CDR3 protein. The sample records about 690,000 distinct CDR3 sequences, approximately 6% being singletons. Sequencing was carried out using naive T cells sorted from blood. Receptor source: a man aged 18 to 29 in good health.

This clonotype has at least ten counts. The rearrangement joins TRBV6-6 to TRBJ2-5, with D perhaps matching TRBD1 (6 bases). Trimming stripped 7 bases from V and 2 bases from J, with 11 bases between. Germline CDR1 MNHNY, CDR2 SVGAGI (reference sequence). This CDR3 is 13 amino acids long. The CDR3 DNA reads as TGTGCCAGCAAACAGGGTGGGCAAGAGACCCAGTACTTC. Encoded protein: CASKQGGQETQYF.

At least ten counts were recorded for this clonotype. The V gene is TRBV12-3 or TRBV12-4, the J gene TRBJ1-6, with D possibly being TRBD1 (5 bases). Trimming shortened V by 5 bases and J by 7 bases, and 15 bases separated the two germline ends. The CDR3 extends over 15 amino acids. The CDR3 DNA sequence: TGTGCCAGCAGTCTCGGCGGGACGCTGAATTCACCCCTCCACTTT. It codes for CASSLGGTLNSPLHF.

This clonotype was seen more than once but under ten times. The chain carries TRBV12-3 or TRBV12-4 and TRBJ2-1, with 8 bases that match TRBD1. Trimming cost V 6 bases and J 5 bases; bases outside gene matches: 9. CDR3 length: 15 residues. The CDR3 protein is CASSLGQGQNNEQFF. The CDR3 DNA sequence: TGTGCCAGCAGCCTCGGACAGGGCCAAAACAATGAGCAGTTCTTC.

The table lists this clonotype with many counts. This chain links TRBV2 with TRBJ2-3; TRBD1 aligns across 11 bases. This CDR3 has 16 amino acids. V lost 6 bases and J lost 4; bases outside the gene matches: 9. Looked up from germline, CDR1 is SNHLY and CDR2 is FYNNEI. Written as DNA, the CDR3 is TGTGCCAGCAGCTTCGGACAGGGGGCGAGCGCAGATACGCAGTATTTT. This sequence encodes CASSFGQGASADTQYF.

This clonotype was counted ten times or more. The chain employs TRBV4-1 and TRBJ2-3; D is possibly TRBD1 or TRBD2 (5 bases each). V was clipped by 1 base and J by 0 bases, with 11 bases between them. Germline loops: CDR1 MGHRA, CDR2 YSYEKL. This CDR3 is 16 amino acids long. The CDR3 reads CASSQVGPQSTDTQYF. CDR3 nucleotide sequence: TGCGCCAGCAGCCAAGTGGGACCACAAAGCACAGATACGCAGTATTTT.

The sample holds many counts of this clonotype. The chain uses TRBV12-3 or TRBV12-4 and TRBJ2-7, with 9 bases aligning to TRBD1. The CDR3 extends over 13 amino acids. The V segment lost 6 bases and the J segment 7 bases; nucleotides outside the gene matches: 7. The CDR3 loop reads CASSTGTGWEQYF. The CDR3 DNA reads TGTGCCAGCAGCACCGGGACAGGGTGGGAGCAGTACTTC.

Ten or more counts support this clonotype. The J gene is TRBJ1-5, the V gene TRBV30; D perhaps matches TRBD1 (5 bases). Germline lookup yields CDR1 GTSNPN and CDR2 SVGIG (reference sequence). This CDR3 region has 12 residues. CDR3 nucleotides: TGTGCGTGGGACCTCGACAATCAGCCCCAGCATTTT. It specifies CAWDLDNQPQHF.

The V gene is TRBV5-1, the J gene TRBJ2-1; D is unclear. Trimming removed 4 bases at V and 10 bases at J, with 12 bases between. Germline loops: CDR1 SGHRS, CDR2 YFSETQ. The CDR3 consists of 12 residues. CDR3 sequence reads: CASSTDREEQFF. In DNA form, the CDR3 reads TGCGCCAGCAGCACCGACCGAGAGGAGCAGTTCTTC.

This clonotype was recorded many times. V gene TRBV7-2 combines with J gene TRBJ1-1; D is possibly TRBD1 (5 bases). CDR1 and CDR2 (germline): SGHTA, FQGNSA. CDR3 length: 15 amino acids. V was trimmed by 1 base and J by 10 bases, leaving 19 bases between them. CDR3 loop: CASSLGHGDGGLAFF. The CDR3 DNA is TGTGCCAGCAGCTTAGGACATGGGGACGGGGGATTAGCTTTCTTT. The entire variable domain, with the rest obtained from reference TRBV7-2 and TRBJ1-1, is as follows: GAGVSQSPSNKVTEKGKDVELRCDPISGHTALYWYRQSLGQGLEFLIYFQGNSAPDKSGLPSDRFSAERTGGSVSTLTIQRTQQEDSAVYLCASSLGHGDGGLAFFGQGTRLTVV.

The chain has TRBV7-6 and TRBJ2-2, with 7 bases that match TRBD2. V gave up 1 base and J gave up 0 bases; unmatched junction bases: 5. The CDR3 consists of 17 residues. CDR1 is SGHVS and CDR2 is FNYEAQ in the germline V gene. The CDR3 DNA follows: TGTGCCAGCAGCTTAGGGAGCGGGATAACGAACACCGGGGAGCTGTTTTTT. Its protein is CASSLGSGITNTGELFF.